The present TCR beta chain was sequenced within a study of cytomegalovirus exposure and HLA in healthy donors. These donors counted as nominally healthy when sampled, but unrecorded immune exposures were likely. The CDR3 has 15 residues. V lost 4 bases to trimming and J lost 1 base; unmatched junction nucleotides: 4. The germline V gene has CDR1 MNHEY and CDR2 SVGAGI. The PCR employed 60 Vbeta primers together with 13 Jbeta primers. Using immunoSEQ multiplex PCR, the repertoire was profiled, and TCRdb retains in-frame clones only, with some absent. The table has some 150,000 clones, 77% seen once. The sample taken for sequencing was PBMCs. The V call is TRBV6-5, the J call TRBJ1-1, with 9 nucleotides matching TRBD1. The clonotype comes from a middle-aged woman in good health and CMV-seronegative. The CDR3 here is CASSSPGQGNTEAFF. The CDR3 DNA is TGTGCCAGCAGTTCCCCGGGACAGGGGAACACTGAAGCTTTCTTT.